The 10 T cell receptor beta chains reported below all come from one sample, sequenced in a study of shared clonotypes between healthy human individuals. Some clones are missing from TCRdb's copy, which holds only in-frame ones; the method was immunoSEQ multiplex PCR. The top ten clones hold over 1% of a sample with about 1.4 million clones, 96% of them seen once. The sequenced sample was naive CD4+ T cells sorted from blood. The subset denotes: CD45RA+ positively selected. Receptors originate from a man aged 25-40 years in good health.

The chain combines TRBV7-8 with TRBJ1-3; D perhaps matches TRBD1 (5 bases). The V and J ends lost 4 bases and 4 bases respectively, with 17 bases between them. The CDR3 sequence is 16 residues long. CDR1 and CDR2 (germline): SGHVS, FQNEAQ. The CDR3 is CASSSPGGVVGNTIYF. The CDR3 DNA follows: TGTGCCAGCAGCTCCCCGGGGGGTGTTGTGGGAAACACCATATATTTT.

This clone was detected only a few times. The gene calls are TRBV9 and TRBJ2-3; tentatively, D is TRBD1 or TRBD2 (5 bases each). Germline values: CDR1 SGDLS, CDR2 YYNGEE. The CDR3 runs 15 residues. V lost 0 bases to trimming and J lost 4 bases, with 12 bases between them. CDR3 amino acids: CASSVAFQGADTQYF. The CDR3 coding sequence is TGTGCCAGCAGCGTAGCCTTCCAGGGAGCAGATACGCAGTATTTT.

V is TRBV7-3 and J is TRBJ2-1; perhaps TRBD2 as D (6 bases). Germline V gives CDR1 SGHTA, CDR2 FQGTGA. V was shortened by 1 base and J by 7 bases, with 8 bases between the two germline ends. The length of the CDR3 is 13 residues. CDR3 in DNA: TGTGCCAGCAGCTTAAACGGAGGGAATGAGCAGTTCTTC. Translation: CASSLNGGNEQFF.

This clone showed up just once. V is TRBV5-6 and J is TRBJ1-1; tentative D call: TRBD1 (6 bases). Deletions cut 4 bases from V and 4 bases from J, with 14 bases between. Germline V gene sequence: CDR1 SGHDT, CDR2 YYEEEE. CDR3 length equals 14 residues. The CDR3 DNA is TGTGCCAGCAGCATCCCAGGGGTGGTCACTGAAGCTTTCTTT. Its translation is CASSIPGVVTEAFF.

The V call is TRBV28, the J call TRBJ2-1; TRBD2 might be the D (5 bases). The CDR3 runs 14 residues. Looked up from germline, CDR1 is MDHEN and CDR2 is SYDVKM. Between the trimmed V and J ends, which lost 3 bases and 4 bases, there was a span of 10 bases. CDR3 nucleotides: TGTGCCAGCAGTTTCGGACTTCTGTACAATGAGCAGTTCTTC. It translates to CASSFGLLYNEQFF. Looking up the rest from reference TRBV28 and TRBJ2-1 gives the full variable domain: DVKVTQSSRYLVKRTGEKVFLECVQDMDHENMFWYRQDPGLGLRLIYFSYDVKMKEKGDIPEGYSVSREKKERFSLILESASTNQTSMYLCASSFGLLYNEQFFGPGTRLTVL.

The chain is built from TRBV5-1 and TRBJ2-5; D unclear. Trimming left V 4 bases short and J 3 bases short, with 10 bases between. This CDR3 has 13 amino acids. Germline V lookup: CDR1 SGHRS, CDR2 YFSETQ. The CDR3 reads CASSHRGEETQYF. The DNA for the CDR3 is TGCGCCAGCAGCCACAGAGGAGAAGAGACCCAGTACTTC.

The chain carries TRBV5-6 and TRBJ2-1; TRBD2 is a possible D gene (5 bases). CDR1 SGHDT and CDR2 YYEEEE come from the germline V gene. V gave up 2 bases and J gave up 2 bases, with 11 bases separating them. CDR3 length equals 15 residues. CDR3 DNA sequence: TGTGCCAGCAGCTTTGGCGGGCTAACCTACAATGAGCAGTTCTTC. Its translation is CASSFGGLTYNEQFF.

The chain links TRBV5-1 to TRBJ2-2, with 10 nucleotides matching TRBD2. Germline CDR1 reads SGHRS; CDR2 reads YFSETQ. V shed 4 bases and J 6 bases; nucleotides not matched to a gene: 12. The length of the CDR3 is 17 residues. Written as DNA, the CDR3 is TGCGCCAGCAGCCCGATAGCGGGAGGACGTACCTCCGGGGAGCTGTTTTTT. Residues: CASSPIAGGRTSGELFF.

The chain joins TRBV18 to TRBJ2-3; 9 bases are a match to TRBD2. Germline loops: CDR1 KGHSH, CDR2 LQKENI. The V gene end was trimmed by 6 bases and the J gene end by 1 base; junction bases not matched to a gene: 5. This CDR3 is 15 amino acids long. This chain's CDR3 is CASSLAGARTDTQYF. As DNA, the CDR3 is TGTGCCAGCTCGTTAGCGGGAGCCCGCACAGATACGCAGTATTTT.

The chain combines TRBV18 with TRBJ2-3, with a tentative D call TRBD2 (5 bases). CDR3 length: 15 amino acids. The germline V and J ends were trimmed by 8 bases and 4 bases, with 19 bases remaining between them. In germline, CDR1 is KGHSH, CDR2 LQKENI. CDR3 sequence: CASNKLVSPPDTQYF. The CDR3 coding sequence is TGTGCCAGCAACAAACTAGTCAGCCCACCAGATACGCAGTATTTT.